The 15 T cell receptor beta chains listed next were all sequenced from one sample in a study of blood T cell repertoires in COVID-19. Only in-frame clones appear in the TCRdb table, and some are missing; sequencing was by immunoSEQ multiplex PCR. The sample contains 140,000 to 150,000 clones, 87% of which appear only once. Sequencing input: peripheral blood. All receptors derive from a middle-aged man who had recovered from COVID-19.

CDR3: CASSQGLRTDTQYF. The CDR3 nucleotides read TGCGCCAGCAGCCAAGGACTTCGCACAGATACGCAGTATTTT. The chain carries TRBV4-3 and TRBJ2-3, with D unclear. The CDR3 contains 14 residues. V lost 1 base, J lost 1 base, and 6 bases lay in between. Germline V CDR1 and CDR2: LGHNA, YSLEER.

The CDR3 bases are TGTGCCAGCAGCTTAGTTCAAACGGGCACCGGGGAGCTGTTTTTT. This translates into CASSLVQTGTGELFF. The chain uses TRBV11-2 and TRBJ2-2; D is unresolved. Germline assignment: CDR1 SGHAT and CDR2 FQNNGV. Between the trimmed V and J ends, which lost 1 base and 4 bases, there was a span of 10 bases. The CDR3 runs to 15 residues.

V and J are TRBV6-2 or TRBV6-3 and TRBJ2-7, with TRBD2 matching over 13 bases. Germline-derived CDR1 and CDR2 are MNHEY and SVGEGT. V lost 5 bases to trimming and J lost 2 bases; unmatched junction nucleotides: 3. The CDR3 runs 15 residues. CDR3 residues: CASSRGTSGAYEQYF. Written as DNA, the CDR3 is TGTGCCAGCAGTCGCGGGACTAGCGGGGCCTACGAGCAGTACTTC.

This clone has just one count. J is TRBJ2-7 and V is TRBV7-8; 8 nucleotides align to TRBD1. J was trimmed by 0 bases and V by 5 bases; bases with no gene match: 3. Per the germline V gene, CDR1 is SGHVS and CDR2 is FQNEAQ. The CDR3 loop spans 14 amino acids. CDR3 sequence (DNA): TGTGCCAGCAGCCACAGGGGGGACTCCTACGAGCAGTACTTC. Its translation is CASSHRGDSYEQYF.

In its sample, this clone was seen once. This chain links TRBV13 with TRBJ1-4; a possible D gene is TRBD1 (5 bases). The CDR3 is made up of 14 amino acids. Per germline, CDR1 PRHDT and CDR2 FYEKMQ (reference sequence). V lost 5 bases to trimming and J lost 4 bases, with 11 bases between them. The chain's CDR3 is CASSQGLNNEKLFF. The CDR3 DNA follows: TGTGCCAGCAGCCAGGGACTGAATAATGAAAAACTGTTTTTT.

This rearrangement joins TRBV27 to TRBJ2-7; TRBD1 aligns across 10 bases. Germline-derived CDR1 and CDR2 are MNHEY and SMNVEV (reference sequence). The V and J ends lost 7 bases and 2 bases, in that order; junction bases with no gene match: 5. This CDR3 region has 14 residues. CDR3 DNA sequence: TGTGCCAGCACCTGGGGGACAGGGGCCTACGAGCAGTACTTC. Protein: CASTWGTGAYEQYF.

This clone turned up a few times. The rearrangement joins TRBV4-1 to TRBJ2-3; 11 nucleotides align to TRBD2. V trimming: 0 bases; J trimming: 5 bases; junction bases outside the gene matches: 4. Germline CDR1 and CDR2: MGHRA and YSYEKL. CDR3 length: 16 amino acids. Written as DNA, the CDR3 is TGCGCCAGCAGCCAAGACATAGCGGGGGGGCAAGATACGCAGTATTTT. As protein: CASSQDIAGGQDTQYF.

CDR3 region: CASSPSGQLNEKLFF. CDR3 nucleotide sequence: TGTGCCAGCAGCCCCTCAGGACAGCTAAATGAAAAACTGTTTTTT. The V call is TRBV9, the J call TRBJ1-4; tentative D call: TRBD1 (6 bases). V shed 4 bases and J shed 5 bases, with 15 bases lying between them. The germline CDR1 and CDR2 sequences are SGDLS and YYNGEE. The CDR3 runs 15 residues.

The V call is TRBV5-1, the J call TRBJ1-6; the match to TRBD1 covers 9 bases. CDR3 length equals 14 residues. CDR1 is SGHRS, CDR2 YFSETQ, per germline. With 4 bases clipped from V and 11 bases from J, the junction kept 7 bases outside the gene matches. In DNA form, the CDR3 reads TGCGCCAGCAGCGACGGGACAGGGAGTGCACCCCTCCACTTT. It translates to CASSDGTGSAPLHF.

The chain combines TRBV5-4 with TRBJ2-3; tentatively, D is TRBD2 (6 bases). The CDR3 runs 16 residues. The germline V gene has CDR1 SGHNT and CDR2 YYREEE (reference sequence). The germline V and J ends were trimmed by 3 bases and 2 bases, with 16 bases remaining between them. CDR3 residues: CASSSPFREHTDTQYF. CDR3 in DNA: TGTGCCAGCAGCTCCCCATTCCGGGAGCACACAGATACGCAGTATTTT.

The V gene is TRBV5-6, the J gene TRBJ1-2; D remains ambiguous. V was shortened by 1 base and J by 4 bases, with 5 bases between the two germline ends. The CDR3 sequence is 12 residues long. CDR1 and CDR2 from the germline V gene are SGHDT and YYEEEE. This CDR3 reads CASSLTAYGYTF. The CDR3, as DNA: TGTGCCAGCAGCTTGACAGCCTATGGCTACACCTTC.

This clone appeared once. The gene calls are TRBV30 and TRBJ1-2; D is possibly TRBD1 (6 bases). V was trimmed by 3 bases and J by 2 bases, leaving 10 bases between them. The V gene's germline CDR1 is GTSNPN and CDR2 SVGIG (reference sequence). The length of the CDR3 is 13 residues. CDR3 nucleotide sequence: TGTGCCTGGAGGCGAACAGGGAACTATGGCTACACCTTC. Translating it yields CAWRRTGNYGYTF.

The chain combines TRBV7-2 with TRBJ1-1; 7 bases agree with TRBD1. This CDR3 contains 14 residues. The germline gives CDR1 SGHTA, CDR2 FQGNSA. The trim removed 1 base at V and 12 bases at J, leaving 11 bases unmatched. CDR3 coding DNA: TGTGCCAGCAGCTTAGAAGACAGGGCAGGAGGGCCTTTCTTT. As protein: CASSLEDRAGGPFF. Based on the CDR3 plus reference TRBV7-2 and TRBJ1-1, the full variable domain is GAGVSQSPSNKVTEKGKDVELRCDPISGHTALYWYRQSLGQGLEFLIYFQGNSAPDKSGLPSDRFSAERTGGSVSTLTIQRTQQEDSAVYLCASSLEDRAGGPFFGQGTRLTVV.

The chain joins TRBV19 to TRBJ2-5; 12 nucleotides line up with TRBD2. Unmatched junction bases numbered 7, after V lost 5 bases and J lost 3 bases. This CDR3 is 16 amino acids long. Germline V lookup: CDR1 LNHDA, CDR2 SQIVND (reference sequence). The CDR3 DNA reads TGTGCCAGTAGTCGAAGGACTAGCGGGGACAAAGAGACCCAGTACTTC. It specifies CASSRRTSGDKETQYF.

The genes are TRBV18 and TRBJ1-5, with D maybe TRBD1 (5 bases). CDR1 is KGHSH, CDR2 LQKENI, per germline. V lost 2 bases and J lost 1, with 9 bases in between. This CDR3 has 15 residues. This chain's CDR3 is CASSPSGVSNQPQHF. CDR3 sequence (DNA): TGTGCCAGCTCACCATCGGGGGTCAGCAATCAGCCCCAGCATTTT.